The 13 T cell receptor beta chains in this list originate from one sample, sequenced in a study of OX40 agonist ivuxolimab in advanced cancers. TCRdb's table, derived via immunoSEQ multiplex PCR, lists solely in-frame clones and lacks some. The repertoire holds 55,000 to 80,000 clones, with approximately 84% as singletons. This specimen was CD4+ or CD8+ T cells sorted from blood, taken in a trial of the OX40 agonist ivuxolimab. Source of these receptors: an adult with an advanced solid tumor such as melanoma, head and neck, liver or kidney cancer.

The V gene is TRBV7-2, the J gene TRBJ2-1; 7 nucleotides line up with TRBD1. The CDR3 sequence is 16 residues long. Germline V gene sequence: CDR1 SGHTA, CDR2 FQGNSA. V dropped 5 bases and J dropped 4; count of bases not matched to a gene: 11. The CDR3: CASSPGGRASYNEQFF. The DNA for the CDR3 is TGTGCCAGCAGCCCAGGGGGTCGAGCCTCGTACAATGAGCAGTTCTTC.

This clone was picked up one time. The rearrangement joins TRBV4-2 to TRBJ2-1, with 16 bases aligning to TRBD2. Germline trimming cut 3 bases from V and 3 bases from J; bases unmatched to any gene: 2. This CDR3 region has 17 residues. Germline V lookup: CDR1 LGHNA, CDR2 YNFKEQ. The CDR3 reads CASSQGLAGGLYNEQFF. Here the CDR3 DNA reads TGTGCCAGCAGCCAGGGACTAGCGGGGGGGCTCTACAATGAGCAGTTCTTC.

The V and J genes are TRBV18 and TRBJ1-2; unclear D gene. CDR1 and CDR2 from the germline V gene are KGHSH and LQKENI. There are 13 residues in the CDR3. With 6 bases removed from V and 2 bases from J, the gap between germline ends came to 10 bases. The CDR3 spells CASSEGWNYGYTF. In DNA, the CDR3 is TGTGCCAGCTCCGAGGGATGGAACTATGGCTACACCTTC.

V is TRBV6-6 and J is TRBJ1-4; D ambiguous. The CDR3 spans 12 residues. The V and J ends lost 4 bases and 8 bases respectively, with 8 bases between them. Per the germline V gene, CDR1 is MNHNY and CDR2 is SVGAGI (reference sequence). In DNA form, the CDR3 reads TGTGCCAGCAGTTGGTCCGAGGAAAAACTGTTTTTT. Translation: CASSWSEEKLFF.

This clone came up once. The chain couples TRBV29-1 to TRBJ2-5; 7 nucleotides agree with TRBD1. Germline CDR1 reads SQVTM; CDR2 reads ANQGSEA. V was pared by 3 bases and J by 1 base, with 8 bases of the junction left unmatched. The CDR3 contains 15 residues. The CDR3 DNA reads TGCAGCGTTGAGGCAGGGGGAATCGTCCAAGAGACCCAGTACTTC. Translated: CSVEAGGIVQETQYF.

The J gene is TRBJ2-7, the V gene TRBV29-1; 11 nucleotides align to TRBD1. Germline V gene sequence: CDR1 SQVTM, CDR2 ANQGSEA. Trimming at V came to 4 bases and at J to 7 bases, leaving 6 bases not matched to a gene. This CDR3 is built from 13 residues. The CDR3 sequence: CSVGTGGRGEQYF. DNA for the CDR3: TGCAGCGTTGGGACAGGGGGCCGGGGGGAGCAGTACTTC.

Here the CDR3 DNA reads TGTGCCAGCAGCCATAGAAGGACAGGGCTAAACACTGAAGCTTTCTTT. It translates to CASSHRRTGLNTEAFF. This chain links TRBV6-6 with TRBJ1-1, with 8 positions matching TRBD1. The junction had 11 bases not matched to a gene; V was cut back by 6 bases and J by 2 bases. CDR1 and CDR2 (germline): MNHNY, SVGAGI (reference sequence). CDR3 length: 16 amino acids.

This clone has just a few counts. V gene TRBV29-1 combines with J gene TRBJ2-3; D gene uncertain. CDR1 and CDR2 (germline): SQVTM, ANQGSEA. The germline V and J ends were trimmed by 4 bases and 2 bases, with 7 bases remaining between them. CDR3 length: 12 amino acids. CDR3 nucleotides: TGCAGCGTTGGTTACACCACAGATACGCAGTATTTT. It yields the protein CSVGYTTDTQYF.

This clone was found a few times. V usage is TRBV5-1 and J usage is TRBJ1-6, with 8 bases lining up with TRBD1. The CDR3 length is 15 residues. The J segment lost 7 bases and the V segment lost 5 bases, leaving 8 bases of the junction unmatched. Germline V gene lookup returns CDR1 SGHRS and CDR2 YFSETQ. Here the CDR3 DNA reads TGCGCCAGCAGAGAGGGACAGGTGGCCAATTCACCCCTCCACTTT. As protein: CASREGQVANSPLHF.

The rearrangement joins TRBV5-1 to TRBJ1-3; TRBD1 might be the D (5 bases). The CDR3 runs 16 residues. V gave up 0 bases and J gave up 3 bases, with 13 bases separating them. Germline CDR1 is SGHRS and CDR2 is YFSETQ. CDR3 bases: TGCGCCAGCAGCTTGGAAGGGGTACAATTTGGAAACACCATATATTTT. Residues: CASSLEGVQFGNTIYF. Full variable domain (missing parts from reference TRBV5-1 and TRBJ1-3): KAGVTQTPRYLIKTRGQQVTLSCSPISGHRSVSWYQQTPGQGLQFLFEYFSETQRNKGNFPGRFSGRQFSNSRSEMNVSTLELGDSALYLCASSLEGVQFGNTIYFGEGSWLTVV.

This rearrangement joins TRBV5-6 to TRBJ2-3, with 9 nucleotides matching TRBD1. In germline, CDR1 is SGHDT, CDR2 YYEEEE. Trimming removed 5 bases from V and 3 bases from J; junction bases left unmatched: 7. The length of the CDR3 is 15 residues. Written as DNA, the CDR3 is TGTGCCAGCAGTTCGGGACAGGGAGGGACAGATACGCAGTATTTT. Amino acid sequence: CASSSGQGGTDTQYF.

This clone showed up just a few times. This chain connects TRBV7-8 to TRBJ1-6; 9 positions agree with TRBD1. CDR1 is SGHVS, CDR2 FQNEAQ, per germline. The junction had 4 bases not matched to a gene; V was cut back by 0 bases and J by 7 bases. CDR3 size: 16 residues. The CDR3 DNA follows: TGTGCCAGCAGCTTAGCTATCGGGACAGGGAATTCACCCCTCCACTTT. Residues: CASSLAIGTGNSPLHF. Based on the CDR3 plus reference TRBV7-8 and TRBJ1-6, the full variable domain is GAGVSQSPRYKVAKRGQDVALRCDPISGHVSLFWYQQALGQGPEFLTYFQNEAQLDKSGLPSDRFFAERPEGSVSTLKIQRTQQEDSAVYLCASSLAIGTGNSPLHFGNGTRLTVT.

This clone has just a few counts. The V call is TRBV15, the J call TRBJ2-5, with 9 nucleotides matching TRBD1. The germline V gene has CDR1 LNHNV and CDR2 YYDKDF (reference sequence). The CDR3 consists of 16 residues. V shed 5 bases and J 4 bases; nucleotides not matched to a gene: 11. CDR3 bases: TGTGCCACCAGCTCATCCGGGACAGGGTTTCGAGAGACCCAGTACTTC. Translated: CATSSSGTGFRETQYF.